This TCR beta chain is drawn from a study of cytomegalovirus exposure and HLA in healthy donors. Germline lookup yields CDR1 SGHAT and CDR2 FQNNGV. V gave up 6 bases and J gave up 3 bases, with 9 bases separating them. This CDR3 comprises 14 residues. Likely unrecorded immune exposures existed in these nominally healthy donors. Both 60 Vbeta primers and 13 Jbeta primers went into the PCR. Clones were sequenced by immunoSEQ multiplex PCR, and TCRdb holds only the in-frame ones, with some missing. The sample shows fewer than 150,000 clones, more than 75% of them seen only once. This chain connects TRBV11-2 to TRBJ2-6; D is ambiguous. The specimen sequenced was PBMCs. This clonotype originated in a male donor in good health and CMV-seronegative. The CDR3 sequence: CASSFSGGANVLTF. The DNA for the CDR3 is TGTGCCAGCAGTTTTTCGGGTGGGGCCAACGTCCTGACTTTC.